Following are 7 T cell receptor beta chains from one sample sequenced in a study of blood T cell repertoires in COVID-19 (dated by TCRdb to 2018 to 2021). Receptor amplification or capture employed the immunoSEQ multiplex PCR assay. TCRdb's version of the immuneACCESS table is confined to in-frame rearrangements and falls short of the full clone set. An unresolved V gene accounts for under half of the shortfall where checked; the remainder is of unknown origin. This sample comprises fewer than 250,000 clones, approximately 91% of them detected only once. The biggest ten clones account for about 1.1% of the sample. The material sequenced was peripheral blood. Every receptor here comes from a man under 40 with acute or convalescent COVID-19.

This chain connects TRBV14 to TRBJ2-7, with D possibly being TRBD1 (6 bases). Germline CDR1 reads SGHDN; CDR2 reads FVKESK. The CDR3 sequence is 14 residues long. Trimming cost V 4 bases and J 0 bases, with 10 bases left between them. The CDR3 here is CASSRAGVSYEQYF. The CDR3 DNA is TGTGCCAGCAGCCGGGCAGGGGTCTCCTACGAGCAGTACTTC.

The gene calls are TRBV6-6 and TRBJ1-2, with D unresolved. Per the germline V gene, CDR1 is MNHNY and CDR2 is SVGAGI (reference sequence). Trimming removed 7 bases at V and 7 bases at J, with 13 bases between. The CDR3 has 12 residues. CDR3 sequence reads: CASTPARGGYTF. Written as DNA, the CDR3 is TGTGCCAGCACCCCGGCCCGGGGTGGCTACACCTTC.

This sequence joins TRBV7-8 and TRBJ1-1; the match to TRBD1 covers 7 bases. This CDR3 spans 19 amino acids. CDR1 and CDR2 from the germline V gene are SGHVS and FQNEAQ. With V trimmed by 0 bases and J by 1 base, 14 bases remained unmatched. The DNA of the CDR3 is TGTGCCAGCAGCTTAGCGCGAGACAGGGTAGGATTCCGGAACACTGAAGCTTTCTTT. Translation gives CASSLARDRVGFRNTEAFF.

V and J are TRBV3-1 (or the pseudogene TRBV3-2) and TRBJ2-1; weak D call: TRBD1 (6 bases). V lost 3 bases and J 5 bases, leaving 20 bases between the germline ends. From germline, CDR1 is LGHDT and CDR2 YNNKEL (reference sequence). The CDR3 runs to 17 residues. DNA of the CDR3: TGTGCCAGCAGCCAGACGACAGGAAGGGGAAAAAACAATGAGCAGTTCTTC. It specifies CASSQTTGRGKNNEQFF.

The chain couples TRBV24-1 to TRBJ2-5, with unresolved D. Trimming stripped 8 bases from V and 1 base from J, with 13 bases between. The germline V gene encodes CDR1 KGHDR and CDR2 SFDVKD. CDR3 length: 14 amino acids. CDR3 DNA: TGTGCCACCAAGAATTCGGGTTCCCAAGAGACCCAGTACTTC. Translating it yields CATKNSGSQETQYF.

The V call is TRBV21-1, the J call TRBJ2-3; TRBD2, the table's D call, was not compared with the DNA. TRBV21-1 is shown as a pseudogene. The CDR3 runs to 12 residues. In DNA, the CDR3 is TGTGCCAGCAGTCCGTCCCTCCCCGCGCAGTATTTT. Encoded protein: CASSPSLPAQYF.

This chain connects TRBV5-6 to TRBJ1-4; no definite D call. The CDR3 consists of 18 residues. Germline V gives CDR1 SGHDT, CDR2 YYEEEE. V gave up 1 base and J gave up 5 bases, with 21 bases separating them. The CDR3 protein is CASSLSTALYPGNEKLFF. In DNA form, the CDR3 reads TGTGCCAGCAGCTTGTCGACCGCCCTTTATCCGGGGAATGAAAAACTGTTTTTT.